The 8 T cell receptor beta chains below were found in one sample sequenced in a study of beta chain features in type 1 diabetes. These receptors' antigens are unknown. Study-wide results and limits: Researchers report that Type 1 diabetes patients had moderately but significantly shorter TCRB CDR3s across all four CD4+ subsets.

cDNA synthesis used the whole RNA isolate, giving expressed TCRB sequences. The method was immunoSEQ multiplex PCR; TCRdb's version includes in-frame clones alone and lacks a portion of them. The repertoire holds a few hundred thousand clones, with around 10% as singletons. The sequencing sample was made of central memory CD4+ T cells from blood. The receptors originated from a man younger than 45 with type 1 diabetes.

This chain connects TRBV11-2 to TRBJ2-1; the D is unclear. V was cut by 5 bases and J by 4 bases, with 9 bases left in between. The germline gives CDR1 SGHAT, CDR2 FQNNGV. This CDR3 contains 13 residues. CDR3 loop: CASSGSVYNEQFF. CDR3 sequence (DNA): TGTGCCAGCAGCGGGTCAGTATACAATGAGCAGTTCTTC.

The chain combines TRBV7-2 with TRBJ1-2; D gene ambiguous. Germline V CDR1 and CDR2: SGHTA, FQGNSA. Trimming took off 1 base at V and 3 bases at J, with 12 bases between the two ends. This CDR3 is 15 amino acids long. Written as DNA, the CDR3 is TGTGCCAGCAGCTTAGAACGTCGGGGAGACTATGGCTACACCTTC. As protein: CASSLERRGDYGYTF. Combining the CDR3 with reference TRBV7-2 and TRBJ1-2 gives the whole variable domain GAGVSQSPSNKVTEKGKDVELRCDPISGHTALYWYRQSLGQGLEFLIYFQGNSAPDKSGLPSDRFSAERTGGSVSTLTIQRTQQEDSAVYLCASSLERRGDYGYTFGSGTRLTVV.

This clone has only a few counts. J is TRBJ2-1 and V is TRBV19; D gene uncertain. Deletions cut 3 bases from V and 3 bases from J, with 9 bases between. This CDR3 spans 14 amino acids. Germline CDR1 LNHDA, CDR2 SQIVND (reference sequence). CDR3 DNA sequence: TGTGCCAGTAGTATGGGCGAATTCTACAATGAGCAGTTCTTC. Encoded protein: CASSMGEFYNEQFF. The full variable domain, rest sourced from reference TRBV19 and TRBJ2-1, is DGGITQSPKYLFRKEGQNVTLSCEQNLNHDAMYWYRQDPGQGLRLIYYSQIVNDFQKGDIAEGYSVSREKKESFPLTVTSAQKNPTAFYLCASSMGEFYNEQFFGPGTRLTVL.

The table lists this clone with a few counts. The CDR3 DNA reads as TGTGCCAGTAGTTACCGACGTCAGGGAGGGGGAGATACGCAGTATTTT. Translation gives CASSYRRQGGGDTQYF. The chain couples TRBV19 to TRBJ2-3; D perhaps matches TRBD2 (7 bases). Trimming cost V 5 bases and J 5 bases, with 20 bases left between them. This CDR3 is built from 16 residues. Germline V lookup: CDR1 LNHDA, CDR2 SQIVND (reference sequence). Looking up the rest from reference TRBV19 and TRBJ2-3 gives the full variable domain: DGGITQSPKYLFRKEGQNVTLSCEQNLNHDAMYWYRQDPGQGLRLIYYSQIVNDFQKGDIAEGYSVSREKKESFPLTVTSAQKNPTAFYLCASSYRRQGGGDTQYFGPGTRLTVL.

This clone showed up just a few times. The J gene is TRBJ2-7, the V gene TRBV6-6; D assignment may be TRBD1 or TRBD2 (5 bases each). The CDR3 contains 11 residues. Germline CDR1 reads MNHNY; CDR2 reads SVGAGI (reference sequence). V lost 6 bases and J lost 2, with 5 bases in between. CDR3 DNA: TGTGCCAGCAGGGGGGCCTACGAGCAGTACTTC. Translation: CASRGAYEQYF.

This clone was counted a few times. J is TRBJ2-1 and V is TRBV30, with 13 bases matching TRBD2. Trimming cost V 1 base and J 6 bases; bases outside gene matches: 6. From germline, CDR1 is GTSNPN and CDR2 SVGIG (reference sequence). The CDR3 is 16 residues long. The CDR3 here is CAWSAKGLAGTNEQFF. DNA of the CDR3: TGTGCCTGGAGTGCAAAGGGACTAGCGGGGACCAATGAGCAGTTCTTC.

This rearrangement joins TRBV18 to TRBJ2-4; D is undetermined. Germline-derived CDR1 and CDR2 are KGHSH and LQKENI. The germline V and J ends were trimmed by 3 bases and 8 bases, with 14 bases remaining between them. The CDR3 has 14 amino acids. The CDR3 is CASSPKESADIQYF. The CDR3 DNA reads as TGTGCCAGCTCACCTAAGGAATCTGCGGACATTCAGTACTTC.

This clone was observed a few times. The V and J genes are TRBV5-1 and TRBJ2-2; D is unclear. The germline gives CDR1 SGHRS, CDR2 YFSETQ. The CDR3 extends over 15 amino acids. Trimming pared 4 bases from V and 7 bases from J, leaving 17 bases between. The DNA for the CDR3 is TGCGCCAGCAGCGCTTCGCCGTCCCGGGTCGGGGAGCTGTTTTTT. It translates to CASSASPSRVGELFF.